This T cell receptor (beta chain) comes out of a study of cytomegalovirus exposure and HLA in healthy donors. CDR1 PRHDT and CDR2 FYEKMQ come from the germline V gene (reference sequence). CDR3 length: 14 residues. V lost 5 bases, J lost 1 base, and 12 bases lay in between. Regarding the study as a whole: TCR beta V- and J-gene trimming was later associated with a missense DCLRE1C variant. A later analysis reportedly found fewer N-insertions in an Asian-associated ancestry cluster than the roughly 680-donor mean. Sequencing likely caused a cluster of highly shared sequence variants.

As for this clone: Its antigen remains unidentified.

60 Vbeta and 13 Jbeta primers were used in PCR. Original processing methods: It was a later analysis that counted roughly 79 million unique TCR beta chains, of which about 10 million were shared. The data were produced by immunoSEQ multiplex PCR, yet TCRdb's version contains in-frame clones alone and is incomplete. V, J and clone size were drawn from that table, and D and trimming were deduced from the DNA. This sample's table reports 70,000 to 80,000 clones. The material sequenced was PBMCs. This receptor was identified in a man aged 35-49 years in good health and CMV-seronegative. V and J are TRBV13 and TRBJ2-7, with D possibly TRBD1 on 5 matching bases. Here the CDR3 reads CASSELQVSYEQYF. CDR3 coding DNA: TGTGCCAGCAGCGAATTACAGGTATCCTACGAGCAGTACTTC.